Each of the 2 T cell receptor beta chains below was sequenced from the same sample in a study of cytomegalovirus exposure and HLA in healthy donors. The PCR ran on 60 Vbeta and 13 Jbeta primers. The method was immunoSEQ multiplex PCR; TCRdb's version includes in-frame clones alone and lacks a portion of them. This sample has roughly 100,000 clones; 75% to 85% occur once, and the top ten carry approximately 2%. The sequenced material came from PBMCs. All receptors derive from a young man in good health and CMV-seronegative.

V gene TRBV18 combines with J gene TRBJ2-5, with a possible D match to TRBD1 (5 bases). The CDR3 has 14 amino acids. V was pared by 3 bases and J by 1 base, with 9 bases between. Per germline, CDR1 KGHSH and CDR2 LQKENI. CDR3 sequence reads: CASSPPGIQETQYF. The CDR3 DNA follows: TGTGCCAGCTCACCTCCAGGGATCCAAGAGACCCAGTACTTC.

The V gene is TRBV18, the J gene TRBJ2-7, with 10 bases fitting TRBD2. The CDR3 extends over 16 amino acids. Per the germline V gene, CDR1 is KGHSH and CDR2 is LQKENI. V lost 2 bases, J lost 0 bases, and 4 bases stayed unmatched. The CDR3: CASSPNSGRTSYEQYF. Here the CDR3 DNA reads TGTGCCAGCTCACCAAATAGCGGGAGGACCTCCTACGAGCAGTACTTC.